Following are 20 T cell receptor beta chains from one sample sequenced in a study of blood T cell repertoires in COVID-19. Libraries were prepared by immunoSEQ multiplex PCR; TCRdb keeps only in-frame clonotypes and omits some of them. Of approximately 350,000 clones in the sample, roughly nine tenths were seen once. Sequenced material: PBMCs or T cells enriched from blood (not recorded which). The origin of the receptors is a man younger than 30 who had recovered from COVID-19.

Only one count was recorded for this clone. The gene calls are TRBV4-1 and TRBJ2-7, with TRBD2 matching over 7 bases. Germline V lookup: CDR1 MGHRA, CDR2 YSYEKL. V was clipped by 1 base and J by 0 bases; unmatched bases: 9. This CDR3 spans 17 amino acids. The CDR3 reads CASSQGVSGLVSYEQYF. DNA for the CDR3: TGCGCCAGCAGCCAAGGGGTTTCCGGACTAGTCTCCTACGAGCAGTACTTC.

The chain carries TRBV9 and TRBJ2-3; TRBD2 matches at 10 bases. Germline CDR1 and CDR2: SGDLS and YYNGEE. The trim removed 3 bases at V and 1 base at J, leaving 5 bases unmatched. The CDR3 spans 16 residues. CDR3 in amino acids: CASSDAGTSGTDTQYF. The CDR3 bases are TGTGCCAGCAGCGATGCCGGGACTAGCGGCACAGATACGCAGTATTTT.

The chain recombines TRBV2 with TRBJ1-2; 8 bases agree with TRBD1. The ends lost 6 bases at V and 4 bases at J; junction bases unmatched: 7. CDR3 size: 14 residues. The germline V gene encodes CDR1 SNHLY and CDR2 FYNNEI. CDR3 sequence: CASSYYDRGYGYTF. Here the CDR3 DNA reads TGTGCCAGCAGCTACTATGACAGGGGCTATGGCTACACCTTC.

This rearrangement joins TRBV29-1 to TRBJ2-1; 12 bases line up with TRBD2. CDR1 SQVTM and CDR2 ANQGSEA come from the germline V gene. The CDR3 totals 13 residues. The V segment lost 6 bases and the J segment 7 bases; nucleotides outside the gene matches: 4. The DNA of the CDR3 is TGCAGCGTGCGGACTAGCGGGATAAATGAGCAGTTCTTC. It translates to CSVRTSGINEQFF.

The chain recombines TRBV9 with TRBJ1-3; D remains unclear. The germline V and J ends were trimmed by 1 base and 0 bases, with 8 bases remaining between them. The CDR3 is made up of 15 amino acids. The germline V gene has CDR1 SGDLS and CDR2 YYNGEE. The CDR3 DNA is TGTGCCAGCAGCGTACGCGGCCTCTCTGGAAACACCATATATTTT. It codes for CASSVRGLSGNTIYF.

The V call is TRBV7-8, the J call TRBJ2-3; the match to TRBD2 covers 13 bases. CDR1 and CDR2 from the germline V gene are SGHVS and FQNEAQ. The CDR3 has 17 residues. Trimming cost V 4 bases and J 8 bases; bases outside gene matches: 12. The CDR3: CASSYSLLAGGPGTQYF. Here the CDR3 DNA reads TGTGCCAGCAGCTACTCCTTACTAGCGGGAGGGCCCGGTACGCAGTATTTT.

The rearrangement uses TRBV7-9 and TRBJ2-1; 8 nucleotides align to TRBD2. This CDR3 is 15 amino acids long. The J segment lost 6 bases and the V segment lost 4 bases, leaving 8 bases of the junction unmatched. CDR1 SEHNR and CDR2 FQNEAQ come from the germline V gene (reference sequence). Written as DNA, the CDR3 is TGTGCCAGCAGCTCCTACCCCACTAGCGGCAATGAGCAGTTCTTC. It yields the protein CASSSYPTSGNEQFF.

The genes are TRBV27 and TRBJ1-2, with D unclear. Germline values: CDR1 MNHEY, CDR2 SMNVEV (reference sequence). The CDR3 is 16 residues long. The germline V and J ends were trimmed by 0 bases and 2 bases, with 13 bases remaining between them. The CDR3 region is CASSLSKRGGNYGYTF. The CDR3 DNA follows: TGTGCCAGCAGTTTATCGAAACGGGGTGGCAACTATGGCTACACCTTC.

This chain links TRBV11-2 with TRBJ2-1, with 10 bases aligning to TRBD1. The CDR3 loop spans 16 amino acids. The V segment lost 2 bases and the J segment 8 bases; nucleotides outside the gene matches: 9. The germline V gene has CDR1 SGHAT and CDR2 FQNNGV. In DNA, the CDR3 is TGTGCCAGCAGCTTAATGGGGACAGGGGTTTATGATGAGCAGTTCTTC. Its translation is CASSLMGTGVYDEQFF.

This clone was found once. The rearrangement uses TRBV12-3 or TRBV12-4 and TRBJ1-4; D gene uncertain. The CDR3 consists of 12 residues. V lost 1 base and J 7 bases, leaving 4 bases between the germline ends. The CDR3 here is CASSLGGEKLFF. As DNA, the CDR3 is TGTGCCAGCAGTTTAGGCGGTGAAAAACTGTTTTTT.

This rearrangement joins TRBV19 to TRBJ2-7; the D gene is possibly TRBD1 (7 bases). CDR1 and CDR2 from the germline V gene are LNHDA and SQIVND (reference sequence). Trimming stripped 4 bases from V and 12 bases from J, with 19 bases between. The length of the CDR3 is 13 residues. CDR3 amino acids: CASSKAGGIRMYF. CDR3 in DNA: TGTGCCAGTAGTAAGGCAGGGGGGATACGCATGTACTTC.

The V call is TRBV10-3, the J call TRBJ2-7; tentatively, D is TRBD2 (7 bases). V shed 11 bases and J shed 1 base, with 21 bases lying between them. The CDR3 consists of 15 residues. CDR1 is ENHRY, CDR2 SYGVKD, per germline. The DNA for the CDR3 is TGTGCCTCGCGGCTAGAAGGGGGGGCGTCCTACGAGCAGTACTTC. Its protein product is CASRLEGGASYEQYF.

In DNA form, the CDR3 reads TGTGCCAGCAGCTATCAGGGAAATCAGCCCCAGCATTTT. It specifies CASSYQGNQPQHF. The chain links TRBV7-2 to TRBJ1-5; TRBD1 might be the D (5 bases). Trimming stripped 4 bases from V and 4 bases from J, with 8 bases between. This CDR3 is 13 amino acids long. Germline V gives CDR1 SGHTA, CDR2 FQGNSA.

The CDR3 loop is CATSAPGADTQYF. In nucleotides, the CDR3 is TGTGCCACCAGTGCCCCGGGGGCAGATACGCAGTATTTT. The V and J genes are TRBV24-1 and TRBJ2-3, with a possible D match to TRBD2 (6 bases). V was cut by 5 bases and J by 4 bases, with 9 bases left in between. Germline CDR1 is KGHDR and CDR2 is SFDVKD. This CDR3 region has 13 residues.

This chain uses TRBV6-1 with TRBJ2-2; D perhaps matches TRBD2 (7 bases). V was shortened by 2 bases and J by 4 bases, with 14 bases between the two germline ends. Germline CDR1 is MNHNS and CDR2 is SASEGT. The CDR3 is made up of 16 amino acids. CDR3 DNA: TGTGCCAGCAGTGAACTCGGGGGAGGGGGCACCGGGGAGCTGTTTTTT. It yields the protein CASSELGGGGTGELFF.

V gene TRBV19 combines with J gene TRBJ2-7; 9 bases are a match to TRBD1. Per the germline V gene, CDR1 is LNHDA and CDR2 is SQIVND (reference sequence). The CDR3 covers 15 residues. Unmatched junction bases numbered 9, after V lost 6 bases and J lost 3 bases. The CDR3 DNA is TGTGCCAGTAGACCCCGGACAGGGGCCGGCTACGAGCAGTACTTC. As protein: CASRPRTGAGYEQYF.

V and J are TRBV4-3 and TRBJ2-7; TRBD1 matches 9 bases. The V gene end was trimmed by 0 bases and the J gene end by 2 bases; junction bases not matched to a gene: 8. The germline V gene encodes CDR1 LGHNA and CDR2 YSLEER. This CDR3 region has 17 residues. The CDR3: CASSQDTGTGSTYEQYF. The CDR3, as DNA: TGCGCCAGCAGCCAAGATACCGGGACAGGGTCGACCTACGAGCAGTACTTC.

The CDR3 region is CSVENRGASGDNYGYTF. The CDR3 coding sequence is TGCAGCGTTGAAAACAGGGGAGCCTCCGGAGATAACTATGGCTACACCTTC. V usage is TRBV29-1 and J usage is TRBJ1-2; TRBD1 matches at 7 bases. Per the germline V gene, CDR1 is SQVTM and CDR2 is ANQGSEA. V lost 2 bases, J lost 1 base, and 13 bases stayed unmatched. This CDR3 region has 17 residues.

This chain uses TRBV7-2 with TRBJ2-7; TRBD1 matches at 7 bases. V lost 5 bases to trimming and J lost 3 bases; unmatched junction nucleotides: 10. Germline V gene lookup returns CDR1 SGHTA and CDR2 FQGNSA. This CDR3 contains 15 residues. CDR3 in amino acids: CASSPTGTDIYEQYF. The CDR3 region has the DNA TGTGCCAGCAGCCCGACGGGGACAGACATCTACGAGCAGTACTTC.

The chain employs TRBV7-8 and TRBJ1-3; D is unresolved. Germline V lookup: CDR1 SGHVS, CDR2 FQNEAQ. Trimming stripped 3 bases from V and 0 bases from J, with 6 bases between. The CDR3 covers 14 residues. The CDR3 nucleotides are TGTGCCAGCAGCTTCGTTAGCTCTGGAAACACCATATATTTT. This encodes CASSFVSSGNTIYF.